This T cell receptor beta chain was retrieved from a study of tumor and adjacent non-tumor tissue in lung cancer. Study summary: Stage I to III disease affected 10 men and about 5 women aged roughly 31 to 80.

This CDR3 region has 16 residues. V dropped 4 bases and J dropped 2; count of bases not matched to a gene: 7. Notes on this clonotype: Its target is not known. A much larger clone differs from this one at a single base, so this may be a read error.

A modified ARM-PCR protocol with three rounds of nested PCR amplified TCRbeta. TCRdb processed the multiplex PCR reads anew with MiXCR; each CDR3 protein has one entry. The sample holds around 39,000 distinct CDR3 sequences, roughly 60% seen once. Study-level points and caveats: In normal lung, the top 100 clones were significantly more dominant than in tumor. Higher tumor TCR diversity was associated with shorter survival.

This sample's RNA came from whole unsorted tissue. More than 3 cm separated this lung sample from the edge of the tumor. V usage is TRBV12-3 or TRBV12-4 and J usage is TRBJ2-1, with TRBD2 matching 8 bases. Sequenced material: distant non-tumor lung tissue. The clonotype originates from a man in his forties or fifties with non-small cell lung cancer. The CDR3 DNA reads TGTGCCAGCAGTTCTGGGCGGGGGGCCCCCTACAATGAGCAGTTCTTC. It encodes CASSSGRGAPYNEQFF.